This T cell receptor beta chain emerged from a study of beta chain features in type 1 diabetes. The CDR3 covers 14 residues. From germline, CDR1 is SGHDN and CDR2 FVKESK. Trimming left V 4 bases short and J 11 bases short, with 15 bases between. Expressed TCRB transcripts were sequenced after all isolated RNA was converted to cDNA. Measured with immunoSEQ multiplex PCR; TCRdb has only the in-frame clones, and not every one. The repertoire holds under 50,000 clones, with around 50% as singletons. The chain couples TRBV14 to TRBJ1-6; weak D call: TRBD1 (6 bases). Sequencing was performed on Tregs from blood. The source of this sequence is a woman aged 18-29 years in good health. In nucleotides, the CDR3 is TGTGCCAGCAGCCCACAAACAGGGTCGACACCCCTCCACTTT. Protein: CASSPQTGSTPLHF.